These 9 T cell receptor beta chains were sequenced from one sample in a study of naive and memory T cell subsets. An equimolar mix of two oligonucleotides served as the beta constant-region primer for TRBC1 and TRBC2. Four rounds of PCR amplified the ligated cDNA using nested alpha and beta constant-region primers plus SP2. Each CDR3 protein is one row after TCRdb ran MiXCR on the UMI-ligation and nested PCR reads. This table holds around 130,000 distinct CDR3 sequences, 35% to 40% found once. The sequenced sample was central memory CD4+ T cells from blood. These receptor sequences come from a human donor in good health.

This chain uses TRBV28 with TRBJ1-5; D uncertain. Germline CDR1 MDHEN, CDR2 SYDVKM. The CDR3 runs to 12 residues. V lost 9 bases and J lost 5, with 11 bases in between. CDR3 bases: TGTGCCAGTGGGGAAGTAGATCAGCCCCAGCATTTT. Translating gives CASGEVDQPQHF. Full variable domain (rest looked up from reference TRBV28 and TRBJ1-5): DVKVTQSSRYLVKRTGEKVFLECVQDMDHENMFWYRQDPGLGLRLIYFSYDVKMKEKGDIPEGYSVSREKKERFSLILESASTNQTSMYLCASGEVDQPQHFGDGTRLSIL.

J is TRBJ2-6 and V is TRBV28; no clear D gene. This CDR3 has 15 amino acids. Germline CDR1 MDHEN, CDR2 SYDVKM. V lost 3 bases to trimming and J lost 0 bases, with 6 bases between them. The DNA for the CDR3 is TGTGCCAGCAGTTTCTCCGGCTCTGGGGCCAACGTCCTGACTTTC. Its translation is CASSFSGSGANVLTF.

This sequence joins TRBV29-1 and TRBJ2-1; tentative D call: TRBD1 (6 bases). CDR1 is SQVTM, CDR2 ANQGSEA, per germline. V was shortened by 7 bases and J by 4 bases, with 23 bases between the two germline ends. This CDR3 comprises 16 residues. The CDR3 reads CSARGAGRGTYNEQFF. The CDR3 DNA reads as TGCAGCGCCAGAGGCGCAGGGAGAGGGACATACAATGAGCAGTTCTTC.

This clonotype was counted between two and nine times. The chain joins TRBV10-3 to TRBJ1-3; D is possibly TRBD1 (5 bases). This CDR3 contains 12 residues. Trimming pared 11 bases from V and 7 bases from J, leaving 15 bases between. Germline V lookup: CDR1 ENHRY, CDR2 SYGVKD. The CDR3 coding sequence is TGTGCCGTCGGGGACCGAGAGAACACCATATATTTT. As protein: CAVGDRENTIYF.

This clonotype was seen repeatedly, ten times or more. This rearrangement joins TRBV2 to TRBJ2-3; 8 bases are shared with TRBD2. The CDR3 consists of 14 residues. Germline assignment: CDR1 SNHLY and CDR2 FYNNEI. The junction had 6 bases not matched to a gene; V was cut back by 6 bases and J by 4 bases. The CDR3 DNA reads TGTGCCAGCAGGAAGGGGACTAGGGCAGATACGCAGTATTTT. Translation: CASRKGTRADTQYF.

This chain joins TRBV6-6 and TRBJ1-2; no clear D. CDR1 and CDR2 (germline): MNHNY, SVGAGI (reference sequence). V was clipped by 2 bases and J by 0 bases, with 13 bases between them. The CDR3 extends over 16 amino acids. The CDR3 region is CASSYRQWESNYGYTF. DNA of the CDR3: TGTGCCAGCAGTTACCGACAATGGGAATCTAACTATGGCTACACCTTC.

The rearrangement links TRBV15 to TRBJ2-2, with 8 positions matching TRBD2. Germline V lookup: CDR1 LNHNV, CDR2 YYDKDF (reference sequence). CDR3 size: 17 residues. V shed 0 bases and J 6 bases; nucleotides not matched to a gene: 9. The CDR3 DNA is TGTGCCACCAGCAGAGATCTGAGCGGGAGCCGCGCCGGGGAGCTGTTTTTT. This gives the protein CATSRDLSGSRAGELFF.

This clonotype is a singleton in its sample. The chain has TRBV6-5 and TRBJ2-3; TRBD1 matches at 8 bases. Trimming removed 4 bases from V and 3 bases from J; junction bases left unmatched: 3. The germline V gene encodes CDR1 MNHEY and CDR2 SVGAGI. CDR3 length: 14 amino acids. The CDR3 region is CASSSRQGTDTQYF. CDR3 nucleotide sequence: TGTGCCAGCAGTTCACGACAGGGGACAGATACGCAGTATTTT.

This sequence joins TRBV11-2 and TRBJ2-1, with TRBD2 matching 10 bases. Germline V lookup: CDR1 SGHAT, CDR2 FQNNGV. The CDR3 loop spans 16 amino acids. Germline trimming cut 2 bases from V and 8 bases from J; bases unmatched to any gene: 9. For the CDR3, the DNA is TGTGCCAGCAGCTTATTAGTCCTAGCGGGAGTTGATGAGCAGTTCTTC. As protein: CASSLLVLAGVDEQFF.